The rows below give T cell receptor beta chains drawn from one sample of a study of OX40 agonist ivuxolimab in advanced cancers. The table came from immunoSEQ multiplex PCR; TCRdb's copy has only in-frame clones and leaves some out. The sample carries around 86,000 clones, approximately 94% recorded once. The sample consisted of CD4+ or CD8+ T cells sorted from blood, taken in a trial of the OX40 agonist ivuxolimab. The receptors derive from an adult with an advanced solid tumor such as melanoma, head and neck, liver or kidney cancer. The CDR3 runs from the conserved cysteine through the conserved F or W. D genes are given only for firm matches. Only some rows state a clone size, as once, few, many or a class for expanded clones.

CASRYSSTVYGYTF | TGTGCCAGCAGGTACAGTTCAACTGTCTATGGCTACACCTTC | TRBJ1-2 | NA | TRBV27 | NA
CASSFFSGNQPQHF | TGTGCCAGCAGCTTCTTTAGTGGGAATCAGCCCCAGCATTTT | TRBJ1-5 | NA | TRBV7-2 | NA
CASSHSTGRGTEAFF | TGCGCCAGCAGCCACTCGACAGGGCGTGGCACTGAAGCTTTCTTT | TRBJ1-1 | TRBD1 | TRBV4-3 | once
CASSGTTGYSGGYTF | TGTGCCAGCAGCGGCACCACAGGGTATTCAGGTGGCTACACCTTC | TRBJ1-2 | NA | TRBV5-6 | NA
CASRTPAGTTDNEQFF | TGTGCCAGCAGAACACCCGCCGGGACCACCGACAATGAGCAGTTCTTC | TRBJ2-1 | NA | TRBV6-4 | NA
CASGQTGFNGYTF | TGTGCTAGTGGACAGACAGGGTTCAATGGCTACACCTTC | TRBJ1-2 | TRBD1 | TRBV12-5 | NA
CASRLWSNTEAFF | TGTGCCAGTAGGCTCTGGAGTAACACTGAAGCTTTCTTT | TRBJ1-1 | NA | TRBV19 | once
CASSLTQTGYSYEQYF | TGTGCCAGCAGTCTCACCCAGACAGGGTACTCCTACGAGCAGTACTTC | TRBJ2-7 | TRBD1 | TRBV27 | NA
CASSPTLQGANEQFF | TGTGCCAGCAGCCCTACCTTACAGGGGGCCAATGAGCAGTTCTTC | TRBJ2-1 | TRBD1 | TRBV2 | NA
CAISVPSGTGTFEQYF | TGTGCCATCAGTGTCCCCTCCGGGACAGGTACATTCGAGCAGTACTTC | TRBJ2-7 | TRBD1 | TRBV10-3 | NA
CASSINSWVEAQRNTEAFF | TGTGCCAGTAGTATAAACTCGTGGGTCGAAGCGCAGCGAAACACTGAAGCTTTCTTT | TRBJ1-1 | NA | TRBV19 | NA
CASISGPDINEKLFF | TGTGCCAGCATTTCGGGGCCAGACATTAATGAAAAACTGTTTTTT | TRBJ1-4 | NA | TRBV2 | NA
CASSLGTEAFF | TGTGCCAGCAGTTTGGGAACTGAAGCTTTCTTT | TRBJ1-1 | NA | TRBV27 | NA
CATSRYFSTEAFF | TGTGCCACCAGCAGATACTTTTCCACTGAAGCTTTCTTT | TRBJ1-1 | NA | TRBV15 | NA
CASSLGDTEQPQHF | TGTGCCAGCAGCCTGGGGGACACCGAGCAGCCCCAGCATTTT | TRBJ1-5 | NA | TRBV7-9 | once
CASSRTGTGRTGELFF | TGCGCCAGCAGCCGAACCGGGACAGGGCGGACCGGGGAGCTGTTTTTT | TRBJ2-2 | TRBD1 | TRBV4-3 | NA
CASSLINSGANVLTF | TGTGCCAGCAGCTTAATAAACTCTGGGGCCAACGTCCTGACTTTC | TRBJ2-6 | NA | TRBV7-3 | NA
CASSQDGTGADTQYF | TGCGCCAGCAGCCAAGATGGGACAGGGGCAGATACGCAGTATTTT | TRBJ2-3 | TRBD1 | TRBV4-3 | NA
CASRVSGVEQYF | TGTGCCAGCAGAGTCTCAGGGGTCGAGCAGTACTTC | TRBJ2-7 | NA | TRBV28 | NA
CASSYGWRVPDTQYF | TGTGCCAGCAGTTATGGATGGAGGGTCCCAGATACGCAGTATTTT | TRBJ2-3 | NA | TRBV6-5 | NA
CASSFQETQYF | TGTGCCAGCAGCTTCCAAGAGACCCAGTACTTC | TRBJ2-5 | NA | TRBV12-1 | NA
CASSLGLYNEQFF | TGTGCCAGCAGTTTGGGTCTTTACAATGAGCAGTTCTTC | TRBJ2-1 | NA | TRBV27 | NA
CASSVDGAPYEQYF | TGTGCCAGCAGCGTGGATGGGGCCCCCTACGAGCAGTACTTC | TRBJ2-7 | NA | TRBV9 | once
CASSPTGASYEQYF | TGTGCCAGCAGCCCAACAGGGGCTTCCTACGAGCAGTACTTC | TRBJ2-7 | TRBD1 | TRBV7-3 | NA
CASSYSNQPQHF | TGTGCCAGCAGCTATAGCAATCAGCCCCAGCATTTT | TRBJ1-5 | NA | TRBV27 | NA
CASSFDRTYNSPLHF | TGTGCCAGCAGCTTCGACAGGACCTATAATTCACCCCTCCACTTT | TRBJ1-6 | NA | TRBV5-6 | NA
CASSSGLASYNEQFF | TGTGCCAGCAGCTCGGGACTAGCGTCCTACAATGAGCAGTTCTTC | TRBJ2-1 | TRBD2 | TRBV11-2 | NA
CASSPQANTEAFF | TGTGCCAGCAGCCCACAGGCGAACACTGAAGCTTTCTTT | TRBJ1-1 | NA | TRBV27 | NA
CASSFFIDLRETQYF | TGTGCCAGCAGCTTTTTTATAGACCTACGTGAGACCCAGTACTTC | TRBJ2-5 | NA | TRBV7-2 | NA
CASKGDSYQPQHF | TGTGCCAGCAAAGGGGACAGCTATCAGCCCCAGCATTTT | TRBJ1-5 | TRBD1 | TRBV6-6 | NA
CASTLGTSGRGEQFF | TGTGCCAGCACCCTGGGGACTAGCGGGAGGGGTGAGCAGTTCTTC | TRBJ2-1 | TRBD2 | TRBV11-2 | NA
CASSQGEGLAGPTWGQETQYF | TGCGCCAGCAGCCAAGGGGAGGGACTAGCGGGGCCCACGTGGGGGCAAGAGACCCAGTACTTC | TRBJ2-5 | TRBD2 | TRBV4-3 | NA
CASSSPTVNTGELFF | TGTGCCAGCAGTTCCCCAACAGTAAACACCGGGGAGCTGTTTTTT | TRBJ2-2 | NA | TRBV27 | NA
CASSLASGQTGNQPQHF | TGTGCCAGCAGCTTGGCCTCTGGCCAGACGGGCAATCAGCCCCAGCATTTT | TRBJ1-5 | NA | TRBV11-2 | NA
CASSSRQGNEQYF | TGTGCCAGCAGTTCCCGACAGGGCAATGAGCAGTACTTC | TRBJ2-7 | TRBD1 | TRBV27 | NA
CASSSGAYEQYF | TGTGCCAGCAGCTCCGGGGCTTACGAGCAGTACTTC | TRBJ2-7 | NA | TRBV6-6 | NA
CASSGGTGGPPLHF | TGTGCCAGCAGCGGCGGGACAGGTGGTCCCCCCCTCCACTTT | TRBJ1-6 | TRBD1 | TRBV5-6 | once
CASSLRSDSTDTQYF | TGTGCTAGCAGCTTAAGGTCGGACAGCACAGATACGCAGTATTTT | TRBJ2-3 | NA | TRBV7-7 | NA
CASSTHTGFGDEQYF | TGTGCCAGTAGTACGCACACAGGGTTTGGGGACGAGCAGTACTTC | TRBJ2-7 | NA | TRBV19 | once
CASTPPWDRDTEAFF | TGTGCCAGTACTCCACCTTGGGACAGGGACACTGAAGCTTTCTTT | TRBJ1-1 | TRBD1 | TRBV19 | NA
CASRFVSGRTEAFF | TGTGCCAGCAGGTTCGTGTCAGGGAGGACTGAAGCTTTCTTT | TRBJ1-1 | NA | TRBV27 | few
CASSPRWTGDQETQYF | TGTGCCAGCAGCCCCCGGTGGACAGGGGACCAAGAGACCCAGTACTTC | TRBJ2-5 | TRBD1 | TRBV27 | NA
CASSLLRTGELFF | TGTGCCAGCAGCTTATTACGCACCGGGGAGCTGTTTTTT | TRBJ2-2 | NA | TRBV7-9 | NA
CASSQGVPINEQFF | TGCGCCAGCAGCCAAGGGGTCCCTATCAATGAGCAGTTCTTC | TRBJ2-1 | NA | TRBV4-3 | NA
CASSQPRTGAVEQYF | TGTGCCAGCAGCCAACCCAGGACAGGGGCGGTCGAGCAGTACTTC | TRBJ2-7 | TRBD1 | TRBV14 | NA
CASSSGAAYGYTF | TGCGCCAGCAGCTCGGGAGCAGCCTATGGCTACACCTTC | TRBJ1-2 | NA | TRBV5-1 | NA
CASSPLGTGGSGELFF | TGCGCCAGCAGCCCCCTCGGGACAGGTGGTTCCGGGGAGCTGTTTTTT | TRBJ2-2 | TRBD1 | TRBV4-1 | NA
CASSEGGGLTNEKLFF | TGTGCCAGCAGTGAAGGCGGGGGGTTAACTAATGAAAAACTGTTTTTT | TRBJ1-4 | NA | TRBV6-1 | once
CASSLSGSYYEQYF | TGTGCCAGCAGCTTATCCGGTTCCTACTACGAGCAGTACTTC | TRBJ2-7 | NA | TRBV7-6 | NA